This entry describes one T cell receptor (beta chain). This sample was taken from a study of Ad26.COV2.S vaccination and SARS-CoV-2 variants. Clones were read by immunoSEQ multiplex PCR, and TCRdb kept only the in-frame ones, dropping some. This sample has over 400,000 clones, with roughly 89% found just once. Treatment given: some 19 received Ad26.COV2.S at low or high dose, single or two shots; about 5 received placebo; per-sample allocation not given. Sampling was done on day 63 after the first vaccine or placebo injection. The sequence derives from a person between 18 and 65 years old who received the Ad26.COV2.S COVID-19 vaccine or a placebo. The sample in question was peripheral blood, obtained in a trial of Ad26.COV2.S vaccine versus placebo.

CDR3: CASSLLTGGNYEQYF. CDR3 nucleotide sequence: TGTGCCAGCAGCCTATTAACAGGGGGCAACTACGAGCAGTACTTC. The V and J genes are TRBV7-9 and TRBJ2-7; 9 bases match TRBD1. Per germline, CDR1 SEHNR and CDR2 FQNEAQ (reference sequence). The CDR3 length is 15 residues. V trimming: 5 bases; J trimming: 3 bases; junction bases outside the gene matches: 8. Supplemented by reference TRBV7-9 and TRBJ2-7, the full variable domain reads DTGVSQNPRHKITKRGQNVTFRCDPISEHNRLYWYRQTLGQGPEFLTYFQNEAQLEKSRLLSDRFSAERPKGSFSTLEIQRTEQGDSAMYLCASSLLTGGNYEQYFGPGTRLTVT.